The clone carrying this TCR beta chain came up a few times. What it binds is unknown. These data are taken from a study of T cell repertoires in cytomegalovirus infection. TCRdb independently ran MiXCR on the reads; one entry per CDR3 protein. There are around 740,000 distinct CDR3 sequences in the sample; less than 40% occur only once, and roughly 2.9% lies in the top ten. The study, taken as a whole, reports: The ex vivo response was dominated by HLA-C-restricted CMV-specific TCR beta clonotypes.

The sample comprised PBMCs. The clonotype was recovered from a human donor in good health (CMV status not recorded). Some clones in this sample may be carry-over from other donors' samples.

The CDR3 nucleotides are TGTGCCAGCTCACCTGAAGGACAGATACAGTACTTC. Its protein product is CASSPEGQIQYF. The chain couples TRBV18 to TRBJ2-7; D is possibly TRBD1 (6 bases). This CDR3 contains 12 residues. V was cut by 3 bases and J by 10 bases, with 13 bases left in between. Germline loops: CDR1 KGHSH, CDR2 LQKENI.